These 15 T cell receptor beta chains were all obtained from the same sample, sequenced in a study of T cells after yellow fever vaccination. TCRdb analysed the 5' RACE reads with MiXCR anew, one entry per CDR3 protein. Of around 250,000 distinct CDR3 sequences listed, 5.2% were seen once; the top ten hold 3% to 4%. The sequenced sample was CD4+ T cells sorted from PBMCs, obtained on the day of the yellow fever booster vaccination. The receptors were sampled from a young man who received the YFV17D yellow fever vaccine.

This chain connects TRBV5-1 to TRBJ1-6; TRBD1 matches at 8 bases. V shed 6 bases, J shed 8 bases, and the junction held 7 bases outside the gene matches. CDR3 length equals 14 residues. Germline V gene sequence: CDR1 SGHRS, CDR2 YFSETQ. For the CDR3, the DNA is TGCGCCAGCACCCCGGGACAGGACGATTCACCCCTCCACTTT. This encodes CASTPGQDDSPLHF.

This clonotype was found a few times. The rearrangement joins TRBV20-1 to TRBJ2-1; a weak D match, TRBD1 (5 bases). The CDR3 sequence is 11 residues long. CDR1 and CDR2 (germline): DFQATT, SNEGSKA (reference sequence). V was trimmed by 6 bases and J by 6 bases, leaving 9 bases between them. CDR3 in DNA: TGCAGTGCAGCCCAGGGCAATGAGCAGTTCTTC. Translation gives CSAAQGNEQFF.

The chain recombines TRBV7-2 with TRBJ2-1; the match to TRBD1 covers 7 bases. The germline V gene encodes CDR1 SGHTA and CDR2 FQGNSA. The CDR3 is made up of 16 amino acids. J lost 3 bases, V lost 0 bases, and 5 bases had no gene match. DNA of the CDR3: TGTGCCAGCAGCTTAGCGATGGCAGGGGGCTACAATGAGCAGTTCTTC. Residues: CASSLAMAGGYNEQFF.

This clonotype occurred many times. Written as DNA, the CDR3 is TGTGCCAGCAGCTGGGCTAGCGGAAGATCAGATACGCAGTATTTT. Protein product: CASSWASGRSDTQYF. This chain joins TRBV7-9 and TRBJ2-3; 7 bases are shared with TRBD2. The V gene's germline CDR1 is SEHNR and CDR2 FQNEAQ (reference sequence). The CDR3 spans 15 residues. V lost 4 bases and J lost 4; bases outside the gene matches: 8.

J is TRBJ1-1 and V is TRBV4-1, with a weak D call TRBD1 (5 bases). The germline gives CDR1 MGHRA, CDR2 YSYEKL. The CDR3 spans 13 residues. Deletions cut 0 bases from V and 9 bases from J, with 11 bases between. The CDR3 sequence: CASSQDGAVKAFF. CDR3 bases: TGCGCCAGCAGCCAAGATGGGGCGGTAAAAGCTTTCTTT.

This clonotype came up many times. The genes are TRBV7-2 and TRBJ1-5; D is unresolved. Trimming removed 3 bases at V and 0 bases at J, with 9 bases between. The V gene's germline CDR1 is SGHTA and CDR2 FQGNSA. CDR3 length equals 15 residues. This CDR3 reads CASSFDKNSNQPQHF. In DNA, the CDR3 is TGTGCCAGCAGCTTTGACAAGAATAGCAATCAGCCCCAGCATTTT.

A few counts support this clonotype. This rearrangement joins TRBV7-9 to TRBJ2-1, with TRBD2 matching 9 bases. Per the germline V gene, CDR1 is SEHNR and CDR2 is FQNEAQ (reference sequence). V lost 10 bases, J lost 12 bases, and 16 bases stayed unmatched. This CDR3 region has 14 residues. CDR3 protein: CATEGSGGSGAQFF. The CDR3 DNA sequence: TGTGCCACCGAGGGAAGCGGGGGGTCCGGCGCGCAGTTCTTC. Drawing the rest from reference TRBV7-9 and TRBJ2-1, the complete variable domain is DTGVSQNPRHKITKRGQNVTFRCDPISEHNRLYWYRQTLGQGPEFLTYFQNEAQLEKSRLLSDRFSAERPKGSFSTLEIQRTEQGDSAMYLCATEGSGGSGAQFFGPGTRLTVL.

In its sample, this clonotype was seen many times. The chain combines TRBV2 with TRBJ2-3; the D call may be TRBD1 or TRBD2 (5 bases each). Germline V gene data show CDR1 as SNHLY and CDR2 as FYNNEI. The CDR3 totals 11 residues. Trimming took off 10 bases at V and 3 bases at J, with 8 bases between the two ends. CDR3 in amino acids: CANGGTDTQYF. The CDR3 coding sequence is TGTGCCAATGGGGGTACAGATACGCAGTATTTT.

In its sample, this clonotype was seen a few times. The J gene is TRBJ2-1, the V gene TRBV11-2; TRBD2 matches at 7 bases. Germline lookup yields CDR1 SGHAT and CDR2 FQNNGV. V shed 7 bases, J shed 2 bases, and the junction held 8 bases outside the gene matches. The CDR3 has 15 amino acids. In nucleotides, the CDR3 is TGTGCCAGCAAGATAAGCGGGGTCACCTACAATGAGCAGTTCTTC. As protein: CASKISGVTYNEQFF.

This clonotype was picked up many times. The gene calls are TRBV29-1 and TRBJ2-5; a weak D match, TRBD1 (5 bases). The CDR3 covers 15 residues. Germline CDR1 SQVTM, CDR2 ANQGSEA. Trimming left V 3 bases short and J 4 bases short, with 18 bases between. CDR3 coding DNA: TGCAGCGTTGAGCAGGGCCCCTTATGGGGAGAGACCCAGTACTTC. Translated, it gives CSVEQGPLWGETQYF. The variable domain in full, with the rest retrieved from reference TRBV29-1 and TRBJ2-5, is SAVISQKPSRDICQRGTSLTIQCQVDSQVTMMFWYRQQPGQSLTLIATANQGSEATYESGFVIDKFPISRPNLTFSTLTVSNMSPEDSSIYLCSVEQGPLWGETQYFGPGTRLLVL.

This clonotype was counted a few times. The J gene is TRBJ2-2, the V gene TRBV4-1, with 11 positions matching TRBD2. The CDR3 runs to 17 residues. Trimming cost V 4 bases and J 2 bases; bases outside gene matches: 6. Germline CDR1 reads MGHRA; CDR2 reads YSYEKL. The CDR3 region is CASSLLTSGVNTGELFF. DNA for the CDR3: TGCGCCAGCAGCCTCCTGACTAGCGGGGTAAACACCGGGGAGCTGTTTTTT.

This clonotype was observed a handful of times. The chain carries TRBV4-2 and TRBJ2-2; the D gene is possibly TRBD2 (5 bases). Germline CDR1 and CDR2: LGHNA and YNFKEQ. This CDR3 has 16 residues. V was cut by 0 bases and J by 3 bases, with 11 bases left in between. The CDR3 sequence: CASSQEVLADTGELFF. The DNA of the CDR3 is TGTGCCAGCAGCCAAGAAGTGCTAGCAGACACCGGGGAGCTGTTTTTT.

This clonotype was observed many times. V is TRBV7-8 and J is TRBJ2-4, with D possibly being TRBD1 or TRBD2 (5 bases each). The germline gives CDR1 SGHVS, CDR2 FQNEAQ. Trimming took off 5 bases at V and 8 bases at J, with 19 bases between the two ends. The CDR3 extends over 15 amino acids. Written as DNA, the CDR3 is TGTGCCAGCAGCCTCGGCCGGGACCCATGGGACATTCAGTACTTC. Its protein is CASSLGRDPWDIQYF. Filled out from reference TRBV7-8 and TRBJ2-4, the complete variable domain reads GAGVSQSPRYKVAKRGQDVALRCDPISGHVSLFWYQQALGQGPEFLTYFQNEAQLDKSGLPSDRFFAERPEGSVSTLKIQRTQQEDSAVYLCASSLGRDPWDIQYFGAGTRLSVL.

The CDR3 DNA reads TGTGCCACCAGTGAGGGGATCCTCGGCTACACCTTC. Its translation: CATSEGILGYTF. The chain has TRBV24-1 and TRBJ1-2; D is unclear. There are 12 residues in the CDR3. Trimming removed 4 bases from V and 8 bases from J, with 10 bases in between. Germline V gene sequence: CDR1 KGHDR, CDR2 SFDVKD.

This clonotype was seen only a few times. This chain uses TRBV5-1 with TRBJ1-5, with D possibly TRBD1 on 6 matching bases. The CDR3 totals 15 residues. Deletions cut 0 bases from V and 4 bases from J, with 11 bases between. The V gene's germline CDR1 is SGHRS and CDR2 YFSETQ. CDR3 nucleotide sequence: TGCGCCAGCAGCTTGGCGGGGGCTCGGAATCAGCCCCAGCATTTT. Protein sequence: CASSLAGARNQPQHF.